A single sample gave rise to the 15 T cell receptor beta chains below, sequenced in a study of T cell repertoires in cytomegalovirus infection. TCRdb re-derived calls from the reads in MiXCR, one entry per CDR3 protein. This sample has nearly 70,000 distinct CDR3 sequences, with approximately 22% found just once. No antigen has been identified for these receptors. The specimen sequenced was PBMCs, sequenced either directly or after in vitro stimulation (not recorded which). The source of these receptors is a human donor in good health (CMV status not recorded). Some clones in this sample may be carry-over from other donors' samples.

A single count supports this clonotype. The chain uses TRBV20-1 and TRBJ2-5, with D hard to call. V shed 6 bases and J shed 3 bases, with 14 bases lying between them. Per germline, CDR1 DFQATT and CDR2 SNEGSKA (reference sequence). CDR3 length equals 13 residues. The DNA of the CDR3 is TGCAGTGCCGCGAATGTGGGGAAAGAGACCCAGTACTTC. As protein: CSAANVGKETQYF.

In DNA form, the CDR3 reads TGTGCCACCAGCAGAGCGGCTAGCGGCCGCTCCTGGAACGAGCAGTACGTC. Protein sequence: CATSRAASGRSWNEQYV. The chain links TRBV15 to TRBJ2-7; 7 nucleotides line up with TRBD2. From germline, CDR1 is LNHNV and CDR2 YYDKDF (reference sequence). This CDR3 comprises 17 residues. V gave up 1 base and J gave up 5 bases; unmatched junction bases: 14.

The V gene is TRBV4-3, the J gene TRBJ2-1; D remains ambiguous. Germline V gene lookup returns CDR1 LGHNA and CDR2 YSLEER. Trimming took off 1 base at V and 0 bases at J, with 10 bases between the two ends. The CDR3 runs 16 residues. In nucleotides, the CDR3 is TGCGCCAGCAGCCAAGGACCCTCGAGCTCCTACAATGAGCAGTTCTTC. It specifies CASSQGPSSSYNEQFF.

V gene TRBV27 combines with J gene TRBJ1-4; 11 bases line up with TRBD1. J lost 10 bases, V lost 5 bases, and 6 bases had no gene match. This CDR3 has 14 residues. The germline V gene encodes CDR1 MNHEY and CDR2 SMNVEV (reference sequence). The CDR3, as DNA: TGTGCCAGCAGTATCCGGGACAGGGGGGGAAAACTGTTTTTT. It is translated as CASSIRDRGGKLFF.

The chain combines TRBV6-1 with TRBJ2-3; 11 bases are shared with TRBD2. With V trimmed by 6 bases and J by 0 bases, 8 bases remained unmatched. From germline, CDR1 is MNHNS and CDR2 SASEGT. The CDR3 contains 17 residues. Here the CDR3 DNA reads TGTGCCAGCAGGGGGCTAGCGGGAGGAGGGAGCACAGATACGCAGTATTTT. Amino acid sequence: CASRGLAGGGSTDTQYF.

The chain uses TRBV6-1 and TRBJ2-1; 10 bases are a match to TRBD2. CDR3 size: 13 residues. Germline lookup yields CDR1 MNHNS and CDR2 SASEGT. The V segment lost 7 bases and the J segment 6 bases; nucleotides outside the gene matches: 3. CDR3 region: CASKAGGFNEQFF. CDR3 sequence (DNA): TGTGCCAGCAAAGCGGGAGGGTTCAATGAGCAGTTCTTC.

In this sample, this clonotype turned up many times. The genes are TRBV5-6 and TRBJ1-1, with unresolved D. The CDR3 is 17 residues long. V lost 0 bases and J lost 0, with 15 bases in between. The V gene's germline CDR1 is SGHDT and CDR2 YYEEEE. The CDR3 coding sequence is TGTGCCAGCAGCTTGGGCATCTCTTGGGTAATGAACACTGAAGCTTTCTTT. Encoded protein: CASSLGISWVMNTEAFF.

This clonotype was seen many times. The rearrangement links TRBV6-6 to TRBJ1-1; D perhaps matches TRBD1 (5 bases). CDR3 length: 16 residues. Germline V gene data show CDR1 as MNHNY and CDR2 as SVGAGI (reference sequence). Trimming left V 8 bases short and J 0 bases short, with 19 bases between. The CDR3 is CASSPDHRQMNTEAFF. CDR3 nucleotides: TGTGCCAGCTCCCCAGACCACCGACAGATGAACACTGAAGCTTTCTTT.

On this clonotype: This may stem from a read error, because a much larger clone lies one nucleotide away. The chain uses TRBV7-2 and TRBJ2-3, with 8 bases identical to TRBD2. There are 15 residues in the CDR3. CDR1 SGHTA and CDR2 FQGNSA come from the germline V gene. CDR3 sequence reads: CASSTGTSHRNTQCF. The CDR3 bases are TGTGCCAGCAGCACCGGGACTAGTCATCGGAATACGCAGTGTTTT.

The chain has TRBV18 and TRBJ1-2; a weak D match, TRBD1 (5 bases). The V gene's germline CDR1 is KGHSH and CDR2 LQKENI. The CDR3 is 14 residues long. Trimming removed 8 bases at V and 5 bases at J, with 18 bases between. CDR3 amino acids: CASADTGRRYGYTF. The CDR3 region has the DNA TGTGCCAGCGCTGACACGGGGCGTCGTTATGGCTACACCTTC.

V is TRBV19 and J is TRBJ1-2; TRBD1 matches at 9 bases. V was pared by 9 bases and J by 4 bases, with 12 bases of the junction left unmatched. Looked up from germline, CDR1 is LNHDA and CDR2 is SQIVND (reference sequence). The CDR3 is 15 residues long. In DNA form, the CDR3 reads TGTGCCAGCGCCATCCGGGACAGGGAACTCTATGGCTACACCTTC. Encoded protein: CASAIRDRELYGYTF.

The chain links TRBV10-3 to TRBJ2-1, with D perhaps assigned TRBD1 or TRBD2 (5 bases each). Germline CDR1 is ENHRY and CDR2 is SYGVKD. The CDR3 is 16 amino acids. Trimming removed 0 bases at V and 3 bases at J, with 12 bases between. The CDR3 DNA reads as TGTGCCATCAGTGAGTCGGGGGAACTACTCTACAATGAGCAGTTCTTC. Its protein product is CAISESGELLYNEQFF.

This clonotype has just a few counts. The J gene is TRBJ2-1, the V gene TRBV12-3 or TRBV12-4; D is perhaps TRBD2 (6 bases). CDR3 length equals 13 residues. V was clipped by 6 bases and J by 5 bases, with 11 bases between them. Written as DNA, the CDR3 is TGTGCCAGCAGCCCATTAGCGGACAATGAGCAGTTCTTC. It specifies CASSPLADNEQFF.

Many counts were recorded for this clonotype. The chain is built from TRBV10-3 and TRBJ1-2; D gene ambiguous. This CDR3 is 14 amino acids long. V was pared by 3 bases and J by 4 bases, with 12 bases between. Germline V gene sequence: CDR1 ENHRY, CDR2 SYGVKD. The CDR3 loop is CAISEVTETYGYTF. CDR3 bases: TGTGCCATCAGTGAAGTCACGGAGACCTATGGCTACACCTTC.

This clonotype was recorded many times. The rearrangement joins TRBV7-9 to TRBJ1-5, with D possibly being TRBD1 (5 bases). Germline loops: CDR1 SEHNR, CDR2 FQNEAQ (reference sequence). Trimming left V 3 bases short and J 1 base short, with 13 bases between. This CDR3 has 16 amino acids. The CDR3 region has the DNA TGTGCCAGCAGCTTCGATCAGGGCTCCAGCAATCAGCCCCAGCATTTT. This encodes CASSFDQGSSNQPQHF.